Shown below are 18 T cell receptor beta chains from a single sample sequenced in a study of radiotherapy plus CTLA-4 blockade in lung cancer (dated by TCRdb to between 2018 and 2020). Libraries came from the immunoSEQ multiplex PCR assay. In its TCRdb copy, this immuneACCESS table keeps in-frame sequences only and misses some clones. Where compared with another copy, unresolved V genes explain less than half of these, and the others have no known cause. Within this sample are about 80,000 clones, with around 80% of them counted one time only. The ten largest clones represent 0.79% of the sample. The material was peripheral blood, obtained from a patient treated with radiotherapy plus ipilimumab. The receptors here all came from a human donor with non-small cell lung cancer who had stable disease on radiotherapy plus ipilimumab.

A single count supports this clone. This chain links TRBV2 with TRBJ1-5, with D perhaps matching TRBD1 (5 bases). Germline V lookup: CDR1 SNHLY, CDR2 FYNNEI. Trimming removed 7 bases at V and 7 bases at J, with 17 bases between. This CDR3 has 14 amino acids. The chain's CDR3 is CASTHKGDWQPQHF. The CDR3 nucleotides read TGTGCCAGCACCCACAAAGGGGATTGGCAGCCCCAGCATTTT. The whole variable domain, remainder taken from reference TRBV2 and TRBJ1-5, is EPEVTQTPSHQVTQMGQEVILRCVPISNHLYFYWYRQILGQKVEFLVSFYNNEISEKSEIFDDQFSVERPDGSNFTLKIRSTKLEDSAMYFCASTHKGDWQPQHFGDGTRLSIL.

The V call is TRBV9, the J call TRBJ2-1; D not resolved. Trimming cost V 3 bases and J 7 bases, with 8 bases left between them. CDR3 length: 12 residues. The germline gives CDR1 SGDLS, CDR2 YYNGEE. Here the CDR3 reads CASSASRNEQFF. In nucleotides, the CDR3 is TGTGCCAGCAGCGCGAGTCGAAATGAGCAGTTCTTC.

V gene TRBV6-5 combines with J gene TRBJ2-3, with D perhaps TRBD2 (6 bases). Germline V gene sequence: CDR1 MNHEY, CDR2 SVGAGI. CDR3 length: 13 amino acids. The germline V and J ends were trimmed by 6 bases and 4 bases, with 11 bases remaining between them. The CDR3 spells CASSPPGADTQYF. CDR3 sequence (DNA): TGTGCCAGCAGCCCTCCGGGGGCAGATACGCAGTATTTT.

The J gene is TRBJ2-1, the V gene TRBV2, with TRBD2 identical over 8 bases. CDR1 SNHLY and CDR2 FYNNEI come from the germline V gene. V shed 6 bases and J 1 base; nucleotides not matched to a gene: 8. This CDR3 contains 16 residues. This CDR3 is CASRTIERGSYNEQFF. In nucleotides, the CDR3 is TGTGCCAGCAGAACTATAGAGCGGGGGTCCTACAATGAGCAGTTCTTC.

This clone was counted only a few times. V gene TRBV5-4 combines with J gene TRBJ2-5; weak D call: TRBD2 (6 bases). The germline V gene has CDR1 SGHNT and CDR2 YYREEE (reference sequence). The CDR3 length is 15 residues. Trimming left V 4 bases short and J 1 base short, with 14 bases between. The CDR3 DNA reads as TGTGCCAGCAGCGCGGGACCCGGGGGCCAAGAGACCCAGTACTTC. Its translation: CASSAGPGGQETQYF.

V is TRBV25-1 and J is TRBJ2-7; unclear D gene. Deletions cut 1 base from V and 1 base from J, with 8 bases between. The CDR3 spans 14 residues. CDR1 is MGHDK and CDR2 is SYGVNS in the germline V gene. In DNA form, the CDR3 reads TGTGCCAGCAGTGAATCGGGCGTTTCCTACGAGCAGTACTTC. Translating gives CASSESGVSYEQYF.

This clone has only a few counts. The J gene is TRBJ2-5, the V gene TRBV4-3; tentatively, D is TRBD1 (5 bases). V gave up 4 bases and J gave up 3 bases, with 15 bases separating them. The CDR3 is 15 amino acids. The germline CDR1 and CDR2 sequences are LGHNA and YSLEER. CDR3 nucleotides: TGCGCCAGCAGCCTTTCCCAGGGAACTGAAGAGACCCAGTACTTC. It codes for CASSLSQGTEETQYF.

This sequence joins TRBV7-3 and TRBJ2-2; D unclear. CDR1 and CDR2 from the germline V gene are SGHTA and FQGTGA. The CDR3 is 14 residues long. V lost 0 bases, J lost 5 bases, and 7 bases lay in between. The CDR3, as DNA: TGTGCCAGCAGCTTAACTCCCGCGACCGGGGAGCTGTTTTTT. Translating it yields CASSLTPATGELFF.

The chain combines TRBV5-1 with TRBJ2-7, with TRBD2 as a possible D gene (5 bases). Trimming pared 3 bases from V and 3 bases from J, leaving 13 bases between. There are 14 residues in the CDR3. Per germline, CDR1 SGHRS and CDR2 YFSETQ. The DNA of the CDR3 is TGCGCCAGCAGCTCTAGTCCAGCGGTCTACGAGCAGTACTTC. It encodes CASSSSPAVYEQYF.

The rearrangement uses TRBV7-8 and TRBJ1-5; tentative D call: TRBD1 (5 bases). The CDR3 runs to 14 residues. Germline loops: CDR1 SGHVS, CDR2 FQNEAQ. V lost 6 bases and J lost 11, with 20 bases in between. The CDR3 reads CASSLDGTWGAQHF. Here the CDR3 DNA reads TGTGCCAGCAGTCTGGACGGCACCTGGGGGGCCCAGCATTTT. Based on the CDR3 plus reference TRBV7-8 and TRBJ1-5, the full variable domain is GAGVSQSPRYKVAKRGQDVALRCDPISGHVSLFWYQQALGQGPEFLTYFQNEAQLDKSGLPSDRFFAERPEGSVSTLKIQRTQQEDSAVYLCASSLDGTWGAQHFGDGTRLSIL.

This clone was observed a few times. This chain connects TRBV19 to TRBJ2-1; D is uncertain. V was shortened by 1 base and J by 9 bases, with 10 bases between the two germline ends. The CDR3 loop spans 13 amino acids. Germline CDR1 is LNHDA and CDR2 is SQIVND (reference sequence). The CDR3 loop is CASSIGSLVEQFF. CDR3 sequence (DNA): TGTGCCAGTAGTATAGGATCGTTGGTTGAGCAGTTCTTC.

The gene calls are TRBV2 and TRBJ2-3; 7 bases are shared with TRBD1. Trimming took 0 bases from V and 2 from J; bases not matched to a gene: 8. CDR1 SNHLY and CDR2 FYNNEI come from the germline V gene. The CDR3 consists of 17 residues. Written as DNA, the CDR3 is TGTGCCAGCAGTGAAGCGATCCCAGGGGGTATCACAGATACGCAGTATTTT. Protein: CASSEAIPGGITDTQYF.

The chain joins TRBV5-4 to TRBJ1-4; no clear D gene. Trimming stripped 3 bases from V and 5 bases from J, with 20 bases between. This CDR3 contains 17 residues. Per the germline V gene, CDR1 is SGHNT and CDR2 is YYREEE (reference sequence). The CDR3, as DNA: TGTGCCAGCAGCTCAGTCCCGGGAAATTTGGAGAATGAAAAACTGTTTTTT. Its protein product is CASSSVPGNLENEKLFF.

The chain employs TRBV27 and TRBJ1-6; TRBD1 is a possible D gene (6 bases). V was shortened by 3 bases and J by 9 bases, with 12 bases between the two germline ends. CDR3 size: 14 residues. From germline, CDR1 is MNHEY and CDR2 SMNVEV (reference sequence). The CDR3 DNA reads as TGTGCCAGCAGTTTCGCCAGGGGCAGTTCACCCCTCCACTTT. Translating it yields CASSFARGSSPLHF.

The V call is TRBV29-1, the J call TRBJ1-4, with D possibly TRBD1 on 5 matching bases. Germline CDR1 reads SQVTM; CDR2 reads ANQGSEA. This CDR3 has 13 amino acids. Trimming pared 2 bases from V and 7 bases from J, leaving 11 bases between. For the CDR3, the DNA is TGCAGCGTTGAAATGGGGGGAACTGAAAAACTGTTTTTT. Its protein product is CSVEMGGTEKLFF.

This clone was recorded a few times. The V and J genes are TRBV21-1 and TRBJ2-7; the D segment call TRBD1 is taken from the table without a DNA check. TRBV21-1 is classified as a pseudogene. The CDR3 covers 16 residues. The CDR3 loop reads CASSKAKGHYSYEQYF. The DNA for the CDR3 is TGTGCCAGCAGCAAAGCGAAGGGACACTACTCCTACGAGCAGTACTTC.

Worth noting for this clone: Other nucleotide sequences in the sample specify the same CDR3. This CDR3 is CASSRPGQTSNTEAFF. CDR3 in DNA: TGTGCCAGCAGCCGACCGGGACAGACCTCGAACACTGAAGCTTTCTTT. This rearrangement joins TRBV4-2 to TRBJ1-1; 7 nucleotides match TRBD1. This CDR3 is built from 16 residues. Looked up from germline, CDR1 is LGHNA and CDR2 is YNFKEQ. With V trimmed by 4 bases and J by 1 base, 9 bases remained unmatched.

The V gene is TRBV6-5, the J gene TRBJ2-7; D gene unclear. This CDR3 has 12 amino acids. In germline, CDR1 is MNHEY, CDR2 SVGAGI. Trimming shortened V by 7 bases and J by 0 bases, and 7 bases separated the two germline ends. CDR3: CASMGNSYEQYF. For the CDR3, the DNA is TGTGCCAGCATGGGCAACTCCTACGAGCAGTACTTC.